This TCR beta chain was recorded in a study of CD8+CD57+ T cells in acquired aplastic anemia. In patients chosen for sequencing, flow cytometry had shown CD8+CD57+ cell expansion. None of the patients had been given any therapy when their blood was sampled. There are many counts of this clonotype. V was pared by 7 bases and J by 7 bases, with 8 bases between. This CDR3 region has 11 residues. Germline CDR1 reads ENHRY; CDR2 reads SYGVKD. Using genomic DNA as the template, TCR beta VDJ and CDR3 profiling was carried out. MiXCR was run by TCRdb on the reads, yielding one entry per CDR3 protein. Seen here are 100,000 to 150,000 distinct CDR3 sequences, approximately 36% observed once, and the top ten hold around 2.5%.

The receptor's source is a human donor with aplastic anemia. The specimen was sorted CD4+, CD8+, or CD8+CD57+ T cells (not recorded which) from PBMCs. This chain connects TRBV10-3 to TRBJ1-3, with a tentative D call TRBD1 (5 bases). The chain's CDR3 is CAITSGNTIYF. CDR3 DNA sequence: TGTGCCATCACTTCAGGGAACACCATATATTTT.